The 7 T cell receptor beta chains listed next were all sequenced from one sample in a study of cytomegalovirus exposure and HLA in healthy donors. Primers included in the PCR were 60 Vbeta and 13 Jbeta primers. TCRdb keeps only in-frame clones here, not all; method: immunoSEQ multiplex PCR. The table includes 150,000 to 250,000 clones, roughly four fifths detected once. Sequenced: PBMCs. These receptors all stem from a young man in good health and CMV-seronegative.

The chain combines TRBV7-2 with TRBJ2-3; tentative D call: TRBD2 (6 bases). V dropped 0 bases and J dropped 2 bases, with 9 bases sitting between them. The CDR3 spans 15 residues. Germline loops: CDR1 SGHTA, CDR2 FQGNSA. The CDR3 DNA sequence: TGTGCCAGCAGCTTAGCAGGGACTTTCACAGATACGCAGTATTTT. The encoded protein is CASSLAGTFTDTQYF.

The gene calls are TRBV4-1 and TRBJ2-7, with D possibly matching TRBD1 (6 bases). The germline V gene has CDR1 MGHRA and CDR2 YSYEKL. Trimming removed 1 base from V and 2 bases from J, with 18 bases in between. CDR3 length equals 17 residues. The CDR3 protein is CASSQGDGGGRAYEQYF. As DNA, the CDR3 is TGCGCCAGCAGCCAAGGGGATGGGGGCGGGCGGGCCTACGAGCAGTACTTC.

On this clone itself: At one end, the junction sequence differs from germline, possibly due to a read error. Other DNA sequences of this sample code for an identical CDR3. This chain connects TRBV19 to TRBJ2-7; a possible D gene is TRBD1 (5 bases). Germline CDR1 is LNHDA and CDR2 is SQIVND (reference sequence). The CDR3 runs to 13 residues. The CDR3, as DNA: TGCGCCAGTGCCCTGGACAACTCCTACGAGCAGTACTTC. Protein product: CASALDNSYEQYF.

The gene calls are TRBV29-1 and TRBJ1-1, with 7 bases fitting TRBD1. The CDR3 extends over 13 amino acids. Germline lookup yields CDR1 SQVTM and CDR2 ANQGSEA. V was pared by 7 bases and J by 0 bases, with 5 bases of the junction left unmatched. The CDR3 DNA follows: TGCAGCGCGGTACAGGGGATGAACACTGAAGCTTTCTTT. Translation gives CSAVQGMNTEAFF.

This clone appeared many times. The J gene is TRBJ2-1, the V gene TRBV6-5; 8 bases fit TRBD2. The germline V gene has CDR1 MNHEY and CDR2 SVGAGI. The ends lost 0 bases at V and 8 bases at J; junction bases unmatched: 9. The CDR3 extends over 16 amino acids. The CDR3 loop reads CASSYSTSGSLYEQFF. The CDR3 coding sequence is TGTGCCAGCAGTTACTCGACGAGCGGGAGCTTGTATGAGCAGTTCTTC.

The rearrangement joins TRBV4-1 to TRBJ2-1, with D uncertain. The CDR3 is 18 amino acids. Germline CDR1 reads MGHRA; CDR2 reads YSYEKL. The germline V and J ends were trimmed by 0 bases and 6 bases, with 21 bases remaining between them. The CDR3 region has the DNA TGCGCCAGCAGCCAAGAAAGGCTGGAGTACCGTAGTTTCAATGAGCAGTTCTTC. Translation: CASSQERLEYRSFNEQFF.

This clone was seen at least ten times. J is TRBJ1-4 and V is TRBV25-1, with D perhaps TRBD1 (6 bases). Per germline, CDR1 MGHDK and CDR2 SYGVNS. The CDR3 is 18 residues long. V lost 2 bases and J lost 0, with 16 bases in between. The CDR3 nucleotides read TGTGCCAGCAGTGAAAGGGGGGGAACAGGTGCAACTAATGAAAAACTGTTTTTT. Its protein is CASSERGGTGATNEKLFF.